Following are 15 T cell receptor beta chains from one sample sequenced in a study of vaccination and CD4 T cells after COVID-19. The Oncomine TCR Beta short-read assay sequenced DNA from cultured CD4+ T cells. TCRdb reprocessed the PCR reads via MiXCR and lists one record per CDR3 protein. The repertoire has over 13,000 distinct CDR3 sequences, around 50% of them found once; the top ten carry about 8.1%. Treatment: roughly 11-day PBMC culture with coronavirus spike peptide pools or control peptides (ViraFEST assay). No antigen has been identified for these receptors. The input for sequencing was CD4+ T cells from blood, cultured in vitro, taken before SARS-CoV-2 vaccination. These receptors all stem from a human donor who had recovered from COVID-19.

This clonotype was seen more than once but under ten times. V gene TRBV20-1 combines with J gene TRBJ1-6; D is undetermined. Per the germline V gene, CDR1 is DFQATT and CDR2 is SNEGSKA (reference sequence). V was cut by 5 bases and J by 6 bases, with 14 bases left in between. The length of the CDR3 is 14 residues. The CDR3 region has the DNA TGCAGTGCTCCAGACTTCGGGTTTAATTCACCCCTCCACTTT. This codes for CSAPDFGFNSPLHF.

The gene calls are TRBV7-9 and TRBJ1-1, with a weak D call TRBD1 (6 bases). Trimming shortened V by 4 bases and J by 0 bases, and 15 bases separated the two germline ends. Germline assignment: CDR1 SEHNR and CDR2 FQNEAQ (reference sequence). The CDR3 is made up of 16 amino acids. CDR3 DNA sequence: TGTGCCAGCAGCTCAGGAGGGGGGCGTATGAACACTGAAGCTTTCTTT. It codes for CASSSGGGRMNTEAFF.

This chain links TRBV7-6 with TRBJ2-7, with 9 bases fitting TRBD1. V shed 5 bases, J shed 3 bases, and the junction held 8 bases outside the gene matches. Per germline, CDR1 SGHVS and CDR2 FNYEAQ. The CDR3 has 15 residues. The DNA for the CDR3 is TGTGCCAGCAGCCCCGGACAGGGGCTAAGCTACGAGCAGTACTTC. This encodes CASSPGQGLSYEQYF. Supplemented by reference TRBV7-6 and TRBJ2-7, the full variable domain reads GAGVSQSPRYKVTKRGQDVALRCDPISGHVSLYWYRQALGQGPEFLTYFNYEAQQDKSGLPNDRFSAERPEGSISTLTIQRTEQRDSAMYRCASSPGQGLSYEQYFGPGTRLTVT.

There are a few counts of this clonotype. The V gene is TRBV7-9, the J gene TRBJ2-5; possibly TRBD1 for D (5 bases). Trimming left V 1 base short and J 2 bases short, with 11 bases between. Germline CDR1 is SEHNR and CDR2 is FQNEAQ (reference sequence). The CDR3 extends over 15 amino acids. CDR3 residues: CASSLEGRLQETQYF. The DNA for the CDR3 is TGTGCCAGCAGCTTAGAGGGGCGGTTACAAGAGACCCAGTACTTC.

In its sample, this clonotype ranks as medium-sized. This sequence joins TRBV20-1 and TRBJ1-4, with a tentative D call TRBD1 (6 bases). V lost 0 bases to trimming and J lost 8 bases, with 16 bases between them. This CDR3 contains 15 residues. From germline, CDR1 is DFQATT and CDR2 SNEGSKA (reference sequence). CDR3 protein: CSARDPGAPREKLFF. The CDR3 nucleotides are TGCAGTGCTAGAGATCCGGGGGCCCCGAGGGAAAAACTGTTTTTT.

This clonotype was detected a few times. This chain joins TRBV19 and TRBJ1-1; D is possibly TRBD1 (5 bases). Germline V lookup: CDR1 LNHDA, CDR2 SQIVND (reference sequence). This CDR3 spans 13 amino acids. V was shortened by 0 bases and J by 8 bases, with 10 bases between the two germline ends. Written as DNA, the CDR3 is TGTGCCAGTAGTATAGACAGGGCAACCGAAGCTTTCTTT. This codes for CASSIDRATEAFF.

The gene calls are TRBV5-1 and TRBJ2-3; D is ambiguous. The CDR3 is 12 amino acids. V lost 5 bases, J lost 2 bases, and 6 bases lay in between. Germline CDR1 and CDR2: SGHRS and YFSETQ. The CDR3 coding sequence is TGCGCCAGCAGTCCTAACACAGATACGCAGTATTTT. As protein: CASSPNTDTQYF.

The V and J genes are TRBV20-1 and TRBJ2-1; 9 positions match TRBD1. V trimming: 4 bases; J trimming: 7 bases; junction bases outside the gene matches: 8. In germline, CDR1 is DFQATT, CDR2 SNEGSKA (reference sequence). This CDR3 region has 14 residues. This CDR3 is CSATPGTGLNEQFF. Here the CDR3 DNA reads TGCAGTGCTACCCCAGGGACAGGGCTAAATGAGCAGTTCTTC.

The rearrangement uses TRBV20-1 and TRBJ1-4; 8 nucleotides align to TRBD1. Germline V gene lookup returns CDR1 DFQATT and CDR2 SNEGSKA (reference sequence). Germline trimming cut 2 bases from V and 5 bases from J; bases unmatched to any gene: 7. CDR3 size: 15 residues. CDR3 bases: TGCAGTGCTAGAAGTGCAGGGGGCCCCAATGAAAAACTGTTTTTT. The encoded protein is CSARSAGGPNEKLFF.

The CDR3 reads CATQGGPLQETQYF. The CDR3, as DNA: TGTGCCACCCAGGGTGGGCCGCTCCAAGAGACCCAGTACTTC. The chain joins TRBV28 to TRBJ2-5, with D possibly being TRBD1 (5 bases). The CDR3 runs 14 residues. Germline-derived CDR1 and CDR2 are MDHEN and SYDVKM. Trimming removed 10 bases from V and 1 base from J, with 16 bases in between.

The chain employs TRBV2 and TRBJ2-3; D unresolved. The DNA matches TRBJ1-5 better at its end, which makes the J call doubtful. The CDR3 sequence is 11 residues long. Germline V gene lookup returns CDR1 SNHLY and CDR2 FYNNEI. CDR3 nucleotide sequence: TGTGCCAGCGCATCGGGGAGCGCCCAGCATTTT. This encodes CASASGSAQHF.

The chain combines TRBV9 with TRBJ2-5; tentative D call: TRBD1 (6 bases). Trimming took off 0 bases at V and 7 bases at J, with 13 bases between the two ends. This CDR3 is built from 14 residues. Per the germline V gene, CDR1 is SGDLS and CDR2 is YYNGEE. The CDR3 is CASSVGTGSVTQYF. The CDR3 DNA sequence: TGTGCCAGCAGCGTAGGCACAGGGTCTGTGACCCAGTACTTC. Filled out from reference TRBV9 and TRBJ2-5, the complete variable domain reads DSGVTQTPKHLITATGQRVTLRCSPRSGDLSVYWYQQSLDQGLQFLIQYYNGEERAKGNILERFSAQQFPDLHSELNLSSLELGDSALYFCASSVGTGSVTQYFGPGTRLLVL.

This clonotype was observed a few times. The genes are TRBV28 and TRBJ1-2; tentative D call: TRBD1 (6 bases). The CDR3 has 15 residues. V was cut by 4 bases and J by 4 bases, with 16 bases left in between. The germline V gene has CDR1 MDHEN and CDR2 SYDVKM. The CDR3, as DNA: TGTGCCAGCAGTTCCCTTTTGGGCAGGGGCTATGGCTACACCTTC. Its protein product is CASSSLLGRGYGYTF.

The chain links TRBV11-3 to TRBJ1-2; 7 bases line up with TRBD1. The V segment lost 4 bases and the J segment 5 bases; nucleotides outside the gene matches: 1. Germline V gives CDR1 SGHNT, CDR2 YENEEA. This CDR3 has 12 amino acids. CDR3 nucleotides: TGTGCCAGCAGCTCGGGACAGTATGGCTACACCTTC. Protein product: CASSSGQYGYTF.

The chain has TRBV4-1 and TRBJ1-3; tentative D call: TRBD1 (6 bases). The CDR3 covers 16 residues. The V gene's germline CDR1 is MGHRA and CDR2 YSYEKL. Trimming left V 4 bases short and J 4 bases short, with 17 bases between. For the CDR3, the DNA is TGCGCCAGCAGCCTTAATACAGGGTTGGCGGGAAACACCATATATTTT. Translating gives CASSLNTGLAGNTIYF.